This is a list of T cell receptor beta chains from one sample in a study of T cell clones after liver transplantation. This table comes from immunoSEQ multiplex PCR, and its TCRdb copy is limited to in-frame clones, with some not included. The profile shows nearly 55,000 clones, about 88% of them singletons. The sample was CD4+ T cells from blood, taken before liver transplant. The receptor set was obtained from a human donor who received a liver transplant. Each CDR3 is given with its conserved first and last residue. The D gene is left open where the match is weak. Rows may omit the clone size; those that give it use once, few, many or a size class.

TRBV4-3,.,.,TRBJ1-4,TGCGCCAGCAGCCGCCGGGCAACCCTTAATGAAAAACTGTTTTTT,CASSRRATLNEKLFF
TRBV7-2,TRBD1,.,TRBJ2-7,TGTGCCAGCAGCTCGCTGGGACAGCCCCTTGGGTTC,CASSSLGQPLGF
TRBV6-1,.,.,TRBJ1-5,TGTGCCAGCAGTGGGCGGGACGGAAAAAATCAGCCCCAGCATTTT,CASSGRDGKNQPQHF
TRBV19,.,.,TRBJ2-3,TGTGCCAGTAGTATCTCCAGGACAGATACGCAGTATTTT,CASSISRTDTQYF
TRBV10-2,.,.,TRBJ1-5,TGCGCCAGCAGTGTCGGACAGACCTATCAGCCCCAGCATTTT,CASSVGQTYQPQHF
TRBV6-4,.,.,TRBJ1-5,TGTGCCAGCAGGACAGAGAATCAGCCCCAGCATTTT,CASRTENQPQHF
TRBV7-2,TRBD2,few,TRBJ2-7,TGTGCCAGCAGCTCCCGGACTAGCGGGATTATCTACGAGCAGTACTTC,CASSSRTSGIIYEQYF
TRBV7-9,.,.,TRBJ2-7,TGTGCCAGCAGCTTCCCTCCCGGGACCTACGAGCAGTACTTC,CASSFPPGTYEQYF
TRBV9,TRBD2,.,TRBJ2-1,TGTGCCAGCAGCCCGGGACTAGCGGGGAGTAATGAGCAGTTCTTC,CASSPGLAGSNEQFF
TRBV5-6,TRBD1,.,TRBJ1-2,TGTGCCAGCAGCTTGGGGACAGGGGGCTATGGCTACACCTTC,CASSLGTGGYGYTF
TRBV5-1,.,.,TRBJ2-7,TGCGCCAGCAGCCCCACCGTAGCAGGAGTCTACGAGCAGTACTTC,CASSPTVAGVYEQYF
TRBV7-8,.,.,TRBJ1-4,TGTGCCAGCAGCCCGGACAGTGCTGAAGAAAAACTGTTTTTT,CASSPDSAEEKLFF
TRBV30,.,.,TRBJ2-3,TGTGCCTGGGCGGCACTCGCAGGGGCCTTTACGCAGTATTTT,CAWAALAGAFTQYF
TRBV9,.,.,TRBJ2-1,TGTGCCAGCAGCGCTCGTCCCTCCTACAATGAGCAGTTCTTC,CASSARPSYNEQFF
TRBV5-6,.,.,TRBJ1-1,TGTGCCAGCAGCTGGGACTGGAACACTGAAGCTTTCTTT,CASSWDWNTEAFF
TRBV9,TRBD1,once,TRBJ2-2,TGTGCCAGCAGCGTCAAACCGGGACAGTCCACCGGGGAGCTGTTTTTT,CASSVKPGQSTGELFF
TRBV7-3,.,once,TRBJ2-5,TGTGCCAGCAGCTTGTTCGGGCAGGTCCAGGAGACCCAGTACTTC,CASSLFGQVQETQYF
TRBV6-6,.,.,TRBJ1-5,TGTGCCAGCAGTTACGGCCAGGGGAGGAATCAGCCCCAGCATTTT,CASSYGQGRNQPQHF
TRBV28,.,.,TRBJ1-1,TGTGCCAGCAGTTCGCCGAGGCACACTGAAGCTTTCTTT,CASSSPRHTEAFF
TRBV30,TRBD1,.,TRBJ1-3,TGTGCCTGGTCAGGGGGCTCTGGAAACACCATATATTTT,CAWSGGSGNTIYF
TRBV6-1,.,.,TRBJ2-7,TGTGCCAGCCGATTAGACTCCTACGAGCAGTACTTC,CASRLDSYEQYF
TRBV4-2,.,.,TRBJ1-2,TGTGCCAGCAGCCAAGATGCCGGGCAACCCTATGGCTACACCTTC,CASSQDAGQPYGYTF
TRBV10-3,.,.,TRBJ2-6,TGTGCCATCAGGGGCGACTCTGGGGCCAACGTCCTGACTTTC,CAIRGDSGANVLTF
TRBV9,.,.,TRBJ2-4,TGTGCCAGCAGCGTAGCGGAGGCTGAATGGGGCATTCAGTACTTC,CASSVAEAEWGIQYF
TRBV5-1,.,.,TRBJ2-3,TGCGCCAGCAGCTTGGCCCGACAGGCCCTCGGAGATACGCAGTATTTT,CASSLARQALGDTQYF
TRBV4-1,.,.,TRBJ1-2,TGCGCCAGCAGCCAAGTAAATCAGGGCAGCGATCTAGCTAACTATGGCTACACCTTC,CASSQVNQGSDLANYGYTF
TRBV11-1,.,.,TRBJ1-1,TGTGCCAGCAGCTTCGAGATGAACACTGAAGCTTTCTTT,CASSFEMNTEAFF